Reported below is one T cell receptor (beta chain). This receptor's antigen is unknown. Base qualities are not recorded, but no much larger clone differs from it by a single base. The record originates from a study of blood T cell repertoires in COVID-19 (dated by TCRdb to about 2020). Looking at the study overall: The collaborator samples originated in the United States, Italy and Spain and spanned the acute and convalescent phases of COVID-19. The sample metadata nearly always contained a de-identified subject ID, COVID-19 status, age in years and sex. The repertoires were made available in a free public database intended to serve as a resource for research on the immune response to SARS-CoV-2. Subjects who had been exposed to COVID-19, were actively infected with it, or had recovered from it provided the deeply sampled blood TCRbeta repertoires that made up the dataset. The material from the prospective study consisted of cDNA or gDNA derived from T cells, B-cell-depleted T cells, or PBMCs. HLA class I and class II types, where available, came from metadata supplied by the sample provider rather than from assay-based typing. The samples were drawn from the first 160 participants of the ongoing ImmuneRACE study and from 1,200 or so subjects provided by 6 global collaborators. On the study overall, not on this receptor specifically: The quantity of clinical and demographic metadata differed by source and by participant and was supplied without curation.

V trim: 4 bases; J trim: 4 bases; unmatched bases: 11. The germline V gene sets CDR1 to SGHRS and CDR2 to YFSETQ. Inclusive of the bounding cysteine and phenylalanine, the CDR3 is 16 residues long. The entry retains the CDR3 DNA only, 48 bases that are in frame from base 1. Participants in the prospective study were aged roughly 18 to 90 years, lived in 20 to 25 United States geographic areas, and enrolled through a virtual design. To assign participants to cohorts, the prospective study relied on clinical history that participants themselves reported in a screening survey and a study questionnaire. Exposed participants were defined as having been in contact with someone with a PCR-confirmed or clinician-diagnosed COVID-19 case within 2 weeks of study entry. Each participant in the prospective study had whole blood, serum and a nasopharyngeal or oropharyngeal swab collected by mobile phlebotomists. Participants in the prospective study had the option to provide additional blood draws and questionnaires over a 2-month period. Before DNA extraction, prospective study blood samples were shipped either frozen or at room temperature.

The immunoSEQ Assay, a bias-controlled multiplex PCR, was used to amplify TCRbeta CDR3 regions from genomic DNA. The authors' pipeline ran thus. The number of nucleated cells in each sample was estimated from the amplification of reference gene primers within the assay. To quantify the absolute abundance of each unique TCRbeta CDR3 rearrangement, sequence reads were collapsed and filtered. For each sample, productive Simpson clonality was calculated as the square root of Simpson's diversity index across productive rearrangements. TCRdb limited this immuneACCESS table to in-frame rearrangements with V and J called. A share of clones is missing; checked studies link under half to unresolved V genes, and the rest is unexplained. That table furnishes V, J and clone size, whereas the DNA furnished D and trimming. This sample gives around 340,000 clones in total; more than 70% of them show up just once. Of the sample, 0.85% to 1.3% falls within the top ten clones.

Recombination joined TRBV5-1 with TRBJ2-3; 8 middle bases align to TRBD2. The sample consisted of PBMCs or T cells enriched from blood (not recorded which). This clonotype was obtained from a woman under 40 who had been exposed to COVID-19. The CDR3 region: CASSPRLREGADTQYF. The DNA sequence follows: TGCGCCAGCAGCCCCCGTTTACGGGAGGGCGCAGATACGCAGTATTTT.